This TCR beta chain emerged from a study of blood T cell repertoires in COVID-19. For the study at large: Acute and convalescent COVID-19 specimens originated in the United States, Italy and Spain. The cDNA or gDNA used as material had been derived from T cells, B-cell-depleted T cells, or PBMCs.

Germline V gene sequence: CDR1 SGHNT, CDR2 YYREEE (reference sequence). V lost 2 bases to trimming and J lost 2 bases; unmatched junction nucleotides: 2. This CDR3 is built from 15 residues. Only in-frame clones appear in the TCRdb table, and some are missing; sequencing was by immunoSEQ multiplex PCR. The sample lists tens of thousands of clones, 80% seen once, with over 15% in the top ten. This clonotype was obtained from a human donor in a cohort sampled during active COVID-19. V usage is TRBV5-4 and J usage is TRBJ2-7; 12 nucleotides agree with TRBD2. The sample taken for sequencing was peripheral blood. CDR3 region: CASSLWTSGTYEQYF. The DNA for the CDR3 is TGTGCCAGCAGCTTATGGACTAGCGGGACCTACGAGCAGTACTTC.